Each of the 12 T cell receptor beta chains below was sequenced from the same sample in a study of T cells in Graves' hyperthyroidism and ophthalmopathy. Amplification yielded TCR beta CDR3 regions, with RNA transcripts as the source. A first-round RT-PCR of the TCR CDR3 used the HTBI primer set. In TCRdb, the multiplex PCR reads were re-called with MiXCR into one record per CDR3 protein. Of roughly 700,000 distinct CDR3 sequences in the sample, about 15% were seen once. The sample was blood. These receptors came from a woman between 18 and 29 years old with Graves' hyperthyroidism.

This clonotype was detected only a few times. The chain joins TRBV9 to TRBJ2-2; maybe TRBD2 (5 bases). Trimming removed 0 bases from V and 5 bases from J, with 11 bases in between. From germline, CDR1 is SGDLS and CDR2 YYNGEE. The CDR3 totals 15 residues. The CDR3 reads CASSVGGFGTGELFF. The DNA of the CDR3 is TGTGCCAGCAGCGTAGGAGGGTTTGGTACCGGGGAGCTGTTTTTT.

The genes are TRBV12-3 or TRBV12-4 and TRBJ2-1, with D possibly TRBD1 on 5 matching bases. The CDR3 has 13 residues. Trimming pared 5 bases from V and 8 bases from J, leaving 13 bases between. The CDR3 region is CASSPNLGDEQFF. As DNA, the CDR3 is TGTGCCAGCAGTCCGAACCTAGGGGATGAGCAGTTCTTC.

The V and J genes are TRBV7-9 and TRBJ2-1; possibly TRBD1 or TRBD2 for D (5 bases each). The CDR3 contains 17 residues. Between the trimmed V and J ends, which lost 5 bases and 0 bases, there was a span of 17 bases. From germline, CDR1 is SEHNR and CDR2 FQNEAQ (reference sequence). The CDR3: CASSPRRGVSSYNEQFF. DNA of the CDR3: TGTGCCAGCAGCCCACGGCGAGGGGTGAGCTCCTACAATGAGCAGTTCTTC.

About this clonotype itself: This may be a read error: a much more frequent sequence differs by one nucleotide. The chain couples TRBV30 to TRBJ1-5, with D possibly TRBD1 on 6 matching bases. CDR1 and CDR2 (germline): GTSNPN, SVGIG (reference sequence). This CDR3 region has 15 residues. The CDR3 region has the DNA TGTGCCTGGAGTAGTGGGGGGCGTAGCAGTCAGCCCCAGCATTTT. Translation gives CAWSSGGRSSQPQHF.

This clonotype was seen repeatedly, ten times or more. The rearrangement uses TRBV28 and TRBJ2-2, with 9 bases identical to TRBD1. Germline assignment: CDR1 MDHEN and CDR2 SYDVKM. Trimming at V came to 4 bases and at J to 4 bases, leaving 13 bases not matched to a gene. This CDR3 spans 18 amino acids. CDR3 sequence (DNA): TGTGCCAGCAGTTCCCTGGACAGGGGTCTTTGGAGCACCGGGGAGCTGTTTTTT. Residues: CASSSLDRGLWSTGELFF.

This clonotype was detected many times. This rearrangement joins TRBV3-1 to TRBJ1-1; the D gene is possibly TRBD1 (5 bases). Between the trimmed V and J ends, which lost 4 bases and 4 bases, there was a span of 19 bases. Germline CDR1 is LGHDT and CDR2 is YNNKEL (reference sequence). This CDR3 is built from 16 residues. The CDR3 spells CASSRTRPAGGTEAFF. As DNA, the CDR3 is TGTGCCAGCAGCCGGACACGCCCCGCGGGGGGCACTGAAGCTTTCTTT.

This clonotype was picked up many times. The chain joins TRBV9 to TRBJ2-2; no clear D. Trimming left V 0 bases short and J 6 bases short, with 6 bases between. The CDR3 covers 13 residues. From germline, CDR1 is SGDLS and CDR2 YYNGEE. DNA for the CDR3: TGTGCCAGCAGCGTAGCTACATCCGGGGAGCTGTTTTTT. Protein product: CASSVATSGELFF.

This clonotype was found a few times. The CDR3 is CAWSVFRRAKDTQYF. The CDR3 DNA reads as TGTGCCTGGAGTGTATTCAGAAGGGCGAAAGATACGCAGTATTTT. The chain is built from TRBV30 and TRBJ2-3; no reliable D call. This CDR3 has 15 residues. Trimming cost V 0 bases and J 5 bases, with 15 bases left between them. Looked up from germline, CDR1 is GTSNPN and CDR2 is SVGIG (reference sequence).

This clonotype has a count of ten or more. The genes are TRBV27 and TRBJ1-1; possibly TRBD1 for D (5 bases). CDR3 size: 14 residues. Trimming left V 1 base short and J 0 bases short, with 6 bases between. Germline V gene lookup returns CDR1 MNHEY and CDR2 SMNVEV (reference sequence). CDR3 sequence: CASSLYRMNTEAFF. In nucleotides, the CDR3 is TGTGCCAGCAGTTTATACAGGATGAACACTGAAGCTTTCTTT.

This rearrangement joins TRBV7-8 to TRBJ2-3, with a possible D match to TRBD2 (5 bases). The CDR3 consists of 12 residues. V lost 5 bases and J lost 9, with 12 bases in between. Germline lookup yields CDR1 SGHVS and CDR2 FQNEAQ. This CDR3 reads CASSHGLETQYF. The CDR3 nucleotides are TGTGCCAGCAGCCACGGACTGGAGACGCAGTATTTT.

This clonotype showed up just once. This chain uses TRBV2 with TRBJ2-1; 7 nucleotides line up with TRBD1. V lost 2 bases, J lost 6 bases, and 7 bases stayed unmatched. There are 15 residues in the CDR3. Germline V gives CDR1 SNHLY, CDR2 FYNNEI. The CDR3 DNA reads as TGTGCCAGCAGTGAATCCGGCAGGGGGACCAATGAGCAGTTCTTC. Translation: CASSESGRGTNEQFF.

This clonotype was counted at least ten times. The V gene is TRBV12-3 or TRBV12-4, the J gene TRBJ1-5; D perhaps matches TRBD1 (5 bases). This CDR3 is 16 amino acids long. The V end lost 8 bases, the J end lost 0 bases, and 17 bases lay between the germline ends. CDR3 bases: TGTGCCAGCCATAGTGGGGCGGGGTATAGCAATCAGCCCCAGCATTTT. Its protein product is CASHSGAGYSNQPQHF.